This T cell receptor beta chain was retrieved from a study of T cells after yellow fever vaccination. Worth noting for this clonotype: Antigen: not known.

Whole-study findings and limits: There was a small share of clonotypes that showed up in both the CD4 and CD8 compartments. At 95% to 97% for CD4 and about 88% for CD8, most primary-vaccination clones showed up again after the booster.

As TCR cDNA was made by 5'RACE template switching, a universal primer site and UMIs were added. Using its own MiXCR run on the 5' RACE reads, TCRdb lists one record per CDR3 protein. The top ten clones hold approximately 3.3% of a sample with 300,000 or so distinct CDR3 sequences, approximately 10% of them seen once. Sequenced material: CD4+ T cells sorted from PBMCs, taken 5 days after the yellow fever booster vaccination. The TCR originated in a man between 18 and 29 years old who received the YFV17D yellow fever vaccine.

The CDR3 spells CASSQVGRGRSQETQYF. The CDR3 DNA follows: TGCGCCAGCAGCCAAGTCGGGCGGGGGAGGAGCCAAGAGACCCAGTACTTC. The V gene is TRBV4-1, the J gene TRBJ2-5; 7 nucleotides match TRBD2. V lost 1 base to trimming and J lost 1 base; unmatched junction nucleotides: 9. CDR1 is MGHRA and CDR2 is YSYEKL in the germline V gene. The CDR3 covers 17 residues.